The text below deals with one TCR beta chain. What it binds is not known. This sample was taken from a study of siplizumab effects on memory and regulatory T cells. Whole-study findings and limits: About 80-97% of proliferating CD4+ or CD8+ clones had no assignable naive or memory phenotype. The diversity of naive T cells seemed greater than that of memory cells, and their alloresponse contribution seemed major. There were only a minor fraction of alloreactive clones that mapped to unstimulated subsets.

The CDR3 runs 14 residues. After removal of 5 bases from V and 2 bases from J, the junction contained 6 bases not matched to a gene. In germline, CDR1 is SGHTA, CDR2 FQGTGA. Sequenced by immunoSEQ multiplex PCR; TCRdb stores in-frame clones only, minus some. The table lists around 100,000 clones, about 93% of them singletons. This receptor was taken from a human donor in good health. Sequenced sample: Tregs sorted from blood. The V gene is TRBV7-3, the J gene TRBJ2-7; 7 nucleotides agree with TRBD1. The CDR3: CASSTGQKAYEQYF. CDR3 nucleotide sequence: TGTGCCAGCAGCACGGGACAGAAAGCCTACGAGCAGTACTTC.